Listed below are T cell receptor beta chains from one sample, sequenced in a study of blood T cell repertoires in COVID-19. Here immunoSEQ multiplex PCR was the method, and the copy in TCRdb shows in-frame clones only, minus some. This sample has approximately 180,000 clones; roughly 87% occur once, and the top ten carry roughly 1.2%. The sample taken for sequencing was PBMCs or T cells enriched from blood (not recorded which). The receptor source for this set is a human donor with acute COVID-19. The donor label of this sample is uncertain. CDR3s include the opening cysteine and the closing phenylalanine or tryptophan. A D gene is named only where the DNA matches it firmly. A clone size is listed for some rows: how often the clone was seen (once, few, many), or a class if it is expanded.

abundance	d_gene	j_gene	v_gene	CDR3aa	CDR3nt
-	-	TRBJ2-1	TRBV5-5	CASSWHSDNEQFF	TGTGCCAGCAGCTGGCATTCAGACAATGAGCAGTTCTTC
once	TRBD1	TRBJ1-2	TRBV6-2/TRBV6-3	CASSYDSVGQEKNTF	TGTGCCAGCAGTTACGATTCTGTGGGACAGGAAAAAAACACCTTC
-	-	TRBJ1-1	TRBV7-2	CASSQTTGYTEAFF	TGTGCCAGCAGCCAAACGACAGGATACACTGAAGCTTTCTTT
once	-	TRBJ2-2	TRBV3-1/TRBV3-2	CASSQVSGGSGELFF	TGTGCCAGCAGCCAAGTCTCAGGAGGGTCCGGGGAGCTGTTTTTT
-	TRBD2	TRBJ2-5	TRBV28	CASSSPRTSGVETQYF	TGTGCCAGCAGTTCGCCCCGGACTAGCGGGGTGGAGACCCAGTACTTC
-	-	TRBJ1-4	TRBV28	CASSFELIPNEKLFF	TGTGCCAGCAGTTTCGAACTCATCCCTAATGAAAAACTGTTTTTT
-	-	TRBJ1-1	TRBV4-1	CASARVMNTEAFF	TGCGCCAGCGCCAGGGTCATGAACACTGAAGCTTTCTTT
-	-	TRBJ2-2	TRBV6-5	CASSLAPQANTGELFF	TGTGCCAGCAGTTTAGCACCACAAGCGAACACCGGGGAGCTGTTTTTT
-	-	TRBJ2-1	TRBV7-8	CASSLLSPSLSYNEQFF	TGTGCCAGCAGCTTACTTTCCCCGAGCCTCTCCTACAATGAGCAGTTCTTC
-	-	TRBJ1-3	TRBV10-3	CAISGGGNTIYF	TGTGCCATCAGTGGAGGCGGAAACACCATATATTTT
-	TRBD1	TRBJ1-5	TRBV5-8	CASSRGQGAGGNQPQHF	TGTGCCAGCAGCCGAGGACAGGGGGCCGGAGGCAATCAGCCCCAGCATTTT
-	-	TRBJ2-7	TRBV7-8	CASSPAPGAGYEQYF	TGTGCCAGCAGCCCAGCCCCAGGGGCAGGCTACGAGCAGTACTTC
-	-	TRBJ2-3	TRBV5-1	CASSLDTGTEDTQYF	TGCGCCAGCAGCTTGGATACAGGGACCGAAGATACGCAGTATTTT
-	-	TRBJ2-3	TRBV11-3	CASSEGGADTRTQYF	TGTGCCAGCAGCGAGGGGGGGGCCGACACCCGTACGCAGTATTTT
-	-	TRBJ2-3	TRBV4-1	CASSQVLLTDTQYF	TGCGCCAGCAGCCAAGTACTGCTGACAGATACGCAGTATTTT
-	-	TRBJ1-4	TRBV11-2	CASSLGGRGTSTANEKLFF	TGTGCCAGCAGCTTAGGGGGTAGGGGGACGTCGACAGCTAATGAAAAACTGTTTTTT
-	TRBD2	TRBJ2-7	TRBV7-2	CASSPAGGGYEQYF	TGTGCCAGCAGTCCAGCGGGGGGCGGCTACGAGCAGTACTTC
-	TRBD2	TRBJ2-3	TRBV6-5	CARGMAGGTDTQYF	TGTGCCAGGGGTATGGCGGGGGGGACAGATACGCAGTATTTT
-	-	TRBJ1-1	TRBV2	CASSERAGAFF	TGTGCCAGCAGTGAGAGAGCGGGAGCTTTCTTT
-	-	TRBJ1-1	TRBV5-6	CASSLPGKAEAFF	TGTGCCAGCAGCCTGCCAGGGAAGGCTGAAGCTTTCTTT
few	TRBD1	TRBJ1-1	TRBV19	CASCGTDTEAFF	TGTGCCAGTTGCGGGACAGACACTGAAGCTTTCTTT
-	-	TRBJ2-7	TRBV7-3	CASSLNSLGGPLASEQYF	TGTGCCAGCAGCTTAAATTCGCTCGGGGGACCGTTGGCTAGCGAGCAGTACTTC
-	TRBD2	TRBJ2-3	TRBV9	CASSPYSGGGTDTQYF	TGTGCCAGCAGCCCATATAGCGGGGGAGGTACAGATACGCAGTATTTT
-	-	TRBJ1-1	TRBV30	CAWRREGEQSTEAFF	TGTGCCTGGAGAAGGGAGGGTGAACAGAGCACTGAAGCTTTCTTT
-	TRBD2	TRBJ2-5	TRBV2	CASSEAERGLINF	TGTGCCAGCAGTGAAGCTGAGCGGGGGCTCATCAACTTC
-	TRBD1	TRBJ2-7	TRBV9	CASSALGTGDYEQYF	TGTGCCAGCAGCGCATTAGGGACAGGGGACTACGAGCAGTACTTC
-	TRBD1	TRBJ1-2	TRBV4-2	CASSQARGRDYTF	TGTGCCAGCAGCCAGGCCAGGGGGCGCGACTACACCTTC
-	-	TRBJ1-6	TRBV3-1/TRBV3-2	CASSRQGGGSPLHF	TGTGCCAGCAGCCGCCAGGGCGGGGGCTCACCCCTCCACTTT
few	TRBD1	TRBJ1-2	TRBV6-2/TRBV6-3	CASSYSGQTYGYTF	TGTGCCAGCAGTTACTCGGGACAGACCTATGGCTACACCTTC